This T cell receptor (beta chain) was observed in a study of shared clonotypes between healthy human individuals. Samples left unsorted employed around 92 million PBMCs for genomic DNA. The CDR3 totals 11 residues. Trimming left V 5 bases short and J 7 bases short, with 11 bases between. Germline CDR1 reads DFQATT; CDR2 reads SNEGSKA (reference sequence). The repertoire was sequenced with immunoSEQ multiplex PCR; TCRdb's copy has only in-frame clones and lacks some. The table has about 500,000 clones, roughly three quarters seen once. The sequencing input was PBMCs. The rearrangement links TRBV20-1 to TRBJ2-5; possibly TRBD2 for D (6 bases). The TCR was taken from a woman aged 40-49 years in good health. Some clones in this sample may be carry-over from other donors' samples. Written as DNA, the CDR3 is TGCAGTGCTGGACTAACCCCGACCCAGTACTTC. It specifies CSAGLTPTQYF.